Detailed here is one TCR beta chain. What it binds is not known. Data came from immunoSEQ multiplex PCR; TCRdb stores just in-frame clones and leaves some out. The sample lists about 65,000 clones, 85% to 90% occurring once. The record originates from a study of lymphopenia after photon versus proton radiotherapy. The study, taken as a whole, reports: Relative stability marked proton patients; photon patients lost diversity and naive cells. After lymphocyte nadir, photon-treated repertoires showed oligoclonal expansion, especially CD8+ Temra.

V was pared by 0 bases and J by 5 bases, with 10 bases between. Germline V gives CDR1 MGHDK, CDR2 SYGVNS. This CDR3 comprises 14 residues. The sequencing used peripheral blood, collected from a patient treated with proton-based radiotherapy. This chain links TRBV25-1 with TRBJ2-5, with D perhaps TRBD1 (5 bases). The TCR sequence derives from a man aged 80 or over with esophageal cancer. CDR3 bases: TGTGCCAGCAGTGAATACAGGGAAGTGGAGACCCAGTACTTC. It codes for CASSEYREVETQYF.